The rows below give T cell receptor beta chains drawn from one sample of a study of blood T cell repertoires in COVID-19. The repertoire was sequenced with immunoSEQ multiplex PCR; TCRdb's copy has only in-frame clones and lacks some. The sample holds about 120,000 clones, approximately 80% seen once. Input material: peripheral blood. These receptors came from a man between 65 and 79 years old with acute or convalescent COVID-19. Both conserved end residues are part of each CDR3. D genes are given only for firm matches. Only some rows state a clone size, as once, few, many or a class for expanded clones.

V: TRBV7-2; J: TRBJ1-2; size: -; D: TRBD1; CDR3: CASSLVPGQGGGGYTF; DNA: TGTGCCAGCAGCTTAGTTCCGGGACAGGGGGGAGGAGGCTACACCTTC
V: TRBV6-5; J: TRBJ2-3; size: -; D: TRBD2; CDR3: CASRLAGEHTDTQYF; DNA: TGTGCCAGCAGACTAGCGGGAGAACACACAGATACGCAGTATTTT
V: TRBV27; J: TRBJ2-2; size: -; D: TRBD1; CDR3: CASSSGQGAVGELFF; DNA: TGTGCCAGCAGTTCCGGACAGGGGGCGGTCGGGGAGCTGTTTTTT
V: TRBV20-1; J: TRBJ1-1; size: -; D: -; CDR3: CSARDQAEAFF; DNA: TGCAGTGCTAGAGATCAGGCTGAAGCTTTCTTT
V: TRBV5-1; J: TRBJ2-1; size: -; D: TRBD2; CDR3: CASRTSGSSYNEQFF; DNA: TGCGCCAGTCGGACTAGCGGGAGTTCCTACAATGAGCAGTTCTTC
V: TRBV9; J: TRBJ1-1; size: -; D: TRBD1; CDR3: CASSEGGGWNMNTEAFF; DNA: TGTGCCAGCAGCGAAGGGGGCGGCTGGAACATGAACACTGAAGCTTTCTTT
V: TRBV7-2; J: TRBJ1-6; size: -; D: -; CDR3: CASSALRNSPLHF; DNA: TGTGCCAGCAGCGCATTGAGGAATTCACCCCTCCACTTT
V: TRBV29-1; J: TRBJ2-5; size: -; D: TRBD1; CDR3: CSVSGTGTETQYF; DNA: TGCAGCGTTTCCGGGACAGGGACAGAGACCCAGTACTTC
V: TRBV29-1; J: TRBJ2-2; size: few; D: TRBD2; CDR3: CSVEGLAARGTGELFF; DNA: TGCAGCGTTGAGGGACTAGCGGCGCGGGGCACCGGGGAGCTGTTTTTT
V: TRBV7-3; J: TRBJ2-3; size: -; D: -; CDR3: CASSQVSADTQYF; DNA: TGTGCCAGCAGCCAAGTTAGCGCAGATACGCAGTATTTT
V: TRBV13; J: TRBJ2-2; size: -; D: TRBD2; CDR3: CASSPGLAGLTGELFF; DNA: TGTGCCAGCAGCCCGGGACTAGCGGGGCTTACCGGGGAGCTGTTTTTT
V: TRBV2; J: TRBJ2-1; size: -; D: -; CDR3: CASGNQPGVSKPFF; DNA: TGTGCCAGCGGAAACCAACCGGGAGTCTCTAAGCCGTTCTTC
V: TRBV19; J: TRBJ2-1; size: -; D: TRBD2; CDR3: CASSIGSGGDNEQFF; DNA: TGTGCCAGTAGTATCGGTAGCGGGGGTGATAATGAGCAGTTCTTC
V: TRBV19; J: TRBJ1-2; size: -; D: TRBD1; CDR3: CASSIGTGTYGYTF; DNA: TGTGCCAGTAGTATCGGGACAGGGACTTATGGCTACACCTTC
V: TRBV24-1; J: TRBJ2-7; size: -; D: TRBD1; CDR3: CATSDSWDRGVYEQYF; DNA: TGTGCCACCAGTGATTCATGGGACAGGGGTGTGTACGAGCAGTACTTC
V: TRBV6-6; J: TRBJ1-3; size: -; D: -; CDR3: CASSYEGNPGNTIYF; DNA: TGTGCCAGCAGTTACGAGGGAAACCCTGGAAACACCATATATTTT
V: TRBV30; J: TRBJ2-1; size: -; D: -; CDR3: CAWSVGLGADEQFF; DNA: TGTGCCTGGAGTGTAGGTCTGGGGGCGGACGAGCAGTTCTTC
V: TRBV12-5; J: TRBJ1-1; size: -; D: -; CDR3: CASGLGSMNTEAFF; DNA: TGTGCTAGTGGCCTGGGCAGCATGAACACTGAAGCTTTCTTT
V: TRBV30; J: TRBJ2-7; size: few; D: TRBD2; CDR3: CAWKGGGWYEQYF; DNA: TGTGCCTGGAAAGGCGGGGGATGGTACGAGCAGTACTTC
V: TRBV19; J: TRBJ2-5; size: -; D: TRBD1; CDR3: CASSSTGAETQYF; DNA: TGTGCCAGTAGTTCGACAGGGGCCGAGACCCAGTACTTC
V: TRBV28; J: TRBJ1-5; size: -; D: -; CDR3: CASSLLRGGLRLRITQPQHF; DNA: TGTGCCAGCAGTTTATTGCGGGGAGGCCTCCGCCTCAGGATAACTCAGCCCCAGCATTTT
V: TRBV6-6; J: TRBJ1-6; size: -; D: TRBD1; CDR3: CASSGDRVGAPLHF; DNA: TGTGCCAGCAGCGGGGACAGGGTGGGAGCACCCCTCCACTTT
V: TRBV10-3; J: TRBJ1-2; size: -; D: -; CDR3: CAISETGGWGYTF; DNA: TGTGCCATCAGTGAAACGGGGGGATGGGGCTACACCTTC
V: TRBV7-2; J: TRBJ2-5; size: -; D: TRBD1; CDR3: CASSLGPGQRNQETQYF; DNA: TGTGCCAGCAGCTTAGGGCCGGGACAGAGGAACCAAGAGACCCAGTACTTC
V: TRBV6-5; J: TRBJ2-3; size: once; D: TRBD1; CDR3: CASSSAGTGGTDTQYF; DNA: TGTGCCAGCAGTTCCGCCGGGACAGGGGGCACAGATACGCAGTATTTT
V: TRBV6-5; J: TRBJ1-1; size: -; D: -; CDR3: CASSYSFPVNTEAFF; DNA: TGTGCCAGCAGTTACTCATTTCCGGTTAACACTGAAGCTTTCTTT
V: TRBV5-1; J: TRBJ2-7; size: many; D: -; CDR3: CASSRGSDRAYEQYF; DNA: TGCGCCAGCAGTCGGGGGTCAGACAGAGCCTACGAGCAGTACTTC
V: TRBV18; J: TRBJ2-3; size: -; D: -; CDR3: CASSSENHYTDTQYF; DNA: TGTGCCAGCTCATCCGAGAACCACTACACAGATACGCAGTATTTT
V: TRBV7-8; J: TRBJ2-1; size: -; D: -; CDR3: CASSRGTVYNEQFF; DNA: TGTGCCAGCAGCCGAGGGACTGTCTACAATGAGCAGTTCTTC
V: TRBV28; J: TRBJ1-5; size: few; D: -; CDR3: CASSFGYQPQHF; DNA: TGTGCCAGCAGTTTCGGGTATCAGCCCCAGCATTTT
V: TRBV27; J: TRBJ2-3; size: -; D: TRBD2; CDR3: CASSLTSGSTDTQYF; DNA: TGTGCCAGCAGTTTGACTAGCGGGAGTACCGATACGCAGTATTTT
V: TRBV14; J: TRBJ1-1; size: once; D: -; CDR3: CASSQQANTEAFF; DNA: TGTGCCAGCAGCCAACAGGCGAACACTGAAGCTTTCTTT
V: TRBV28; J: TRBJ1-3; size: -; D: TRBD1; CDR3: CASSPGQANTIYF; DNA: TGTGCCAGCAGTCCGGGACAGGCCAACACCATATATTTT
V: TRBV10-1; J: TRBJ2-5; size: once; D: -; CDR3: CAIYPRTSQETQYF; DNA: TGCGCCATTTACCCCAGGACATCACAAGAGACCCAGTACTTC
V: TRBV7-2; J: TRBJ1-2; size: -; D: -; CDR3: CASSLGANYGYTF; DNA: TGTGCCAGCAGCTTGGGAGCTAACTATGGCTACACCTTC
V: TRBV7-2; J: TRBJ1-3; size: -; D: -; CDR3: CASSPGFEGNTIYF; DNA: TGTGCCAGCAGCCCCGGGTTTGAGGGAAACACCATATATTTT
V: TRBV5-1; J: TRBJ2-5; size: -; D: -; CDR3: CASSPTGEETQYF; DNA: TGCGCCAGCAGCCCAACCGGGGAAGAGACCCAGTACTTC
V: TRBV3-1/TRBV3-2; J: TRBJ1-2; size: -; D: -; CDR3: CASSQVGATRDGYTF; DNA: TGTGCCAGCAGCCAGGTTGGGGCCACCAGGGATGGCTACACCTTC
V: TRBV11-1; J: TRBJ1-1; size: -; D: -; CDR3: CASSSPDSLNTEAFF; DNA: TGTGCCAGCAGCTCTCCTGACAGCCTGAACACTGAAGCTTTCTTT
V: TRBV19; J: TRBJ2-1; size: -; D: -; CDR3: CASSIDGYNEQFF; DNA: TGTGCCAGTAGTATAGACGGTTACAATGAGCAGTTCTTC
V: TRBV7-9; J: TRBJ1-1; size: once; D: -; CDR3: CATSFISNTEAFF; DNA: TGTGCCACCTCCTTTATTTCGAACACTGAAGCTTTCTTT
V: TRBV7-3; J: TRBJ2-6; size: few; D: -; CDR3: CASSSNRAGVGANVLTF; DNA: TGTGCCAGCAGCTCAAACCGAGCAGGGGTCGGGGCCAACGTCCTGACTTTC
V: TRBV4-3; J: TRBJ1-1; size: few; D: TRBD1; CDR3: CASSHVGQANTEAFF; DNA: TGCGCCAGCAGCCACGTGGGACAGGCGAACACTGAAGCTTTCTTT
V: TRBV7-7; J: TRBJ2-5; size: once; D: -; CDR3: CASSLGGNQETQYF; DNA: TGTGCCAGCAGCTTAGGAGGCAACCAAGAGACCCAGTACTTC
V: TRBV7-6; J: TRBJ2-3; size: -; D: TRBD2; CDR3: CASSSTSGQTDTQYF; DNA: TGTGCCAGCAGCTCGACTAGCGGGCAGACAGATACGCAGTATTTT
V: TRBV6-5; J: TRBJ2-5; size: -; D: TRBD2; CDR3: CASSPGGVVEETQYF; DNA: TGTGCCAGCAGCCCCGGGGGGGTAGTTGAAGAGACCCAGTACTTC
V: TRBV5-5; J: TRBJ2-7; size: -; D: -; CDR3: CASGLSGPSSYEQYF; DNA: TGTGCCAGCGGCTTGAGCGGGCCCAGCTCCTACGAGCAGTACTTC